The clone carrying this T cell receptor (beta chain) was counted at least ten times. Its antigen is as yet unknown. The length of the CDR3 is 13 residues. Trimming took off 8 bases at V and 5 bases at J, with 15 bases between the two ends. Germline lookup yields CDR1 KGHSH and CDR2 LQKENI. Documented time point: newly diagnosed GD, antithyroid drugs for less than 3 months. Making the TCR library involved RNA that had been extracted from PBMCs. This sample was taken from a study of regulatory T cells in long-lasting Graves disease. Study-level results: Persistent disease preferred TRBV28, TRBJ1-2 and TRBJ2-5.

Construction of the TCR beta libraries employed iRepertoire HTBI primers in conjunction with Arm-PCR of CDR3 regions. Using its own MiXCR run on the multiplex PCR reads, TCRdb lists one record per CDR3 protein. Among roughly 420,000 distinct CDR3 sequences listed, about 16% were seen once. These data are also associated with another study on T cells in Graves' hyperthyroidism and ophthalmopathy. This second study notes: Initially, a first-round RT-PCR of the TCR CDR3 employed the HTBI primer set. In blood, most of the thyroid clonotypes expanded above 0.001 were also present. A model of 13 V-J features distinguished ophthalmopathy from stable hyperthyroidism.

The chain carries TRBV18 and TRBJ1-2; D perhaps matches TRBD1 (6 bases). The clonotype originates from a woman in her 30s with Graves disease. Material: peripheral blood mononuclear cells (PBMCs), obtained at new diagnosis, from a patient treated with antithyroid drugs. The CDR3 reads CASSPTGSYGYTF. The DNA of the CDR3 is TGTGCCAGCAGTCCGACAGGTTCTTATGGCTACACCTTC. The full variable domain, its missing parts supplied by reference TRBV18 and TRBJ1-2, is NAGVMQNPRHLVRRRGQEARLRCSPMKGHSHVYWYRQLPEEGLKFMVYLQKENIIDESGMPKERFSAEFPKEGPSILRIQQVVRGDSAAYFCASSPTGSYGYTFGSGTRLTVV.